These 14 T cell receptor beta chains were sequenced from one sample in a study of T cell responses to AZD1222 COVID-19 vaccine. TCRdb's copy holds only in-frame clones and misses some; the assay was immunoSEQ multiplex PCR. The profile shows fewer than 200,000 clones, 85% to 90% of them singletons. The material was peripheral blood, obtained on day 0 of AZD1222 vaccination. The receptors here all came from an adult in good health.

This rearrangement joins TRBV4-2 to TRBJ2-1, with 13 bases that match TRBD2. The ends lost 1 base at V and 9 bases at J; junction bases unmatched: 18. CDR1 is LGHNA, CDR2 YNFKEQ, per germline. The CDR3 sequence is 20 residues long. This CDR3 is CASSQAEASAGLAGWVEQFF. CDR3 nucleotide sequence: TGTGCCAGCAGCCAAGCCGAGGCGTCCGCGGGACTAGCGGGATGGGTTGAGCAGTTCTTC.

The V call is TRBV7-6, the J call TRBJ2-1, with 8 bases aligning to TRBD2. Germline V gene sequence: CDR1 SGHVS, CDR2 FNYEAQ. The ends lost 1 base at V and 5 bases at J; junction bases unmatched: 4. CDR3 size: 15 residues. The CDR3 spells CASSLGSGSHNEQFF. The CDR3 DNA is TGTGCCAGCAGCTTAGGCAGCGGGAGTCACAATGAGCAGTTCTTC.

J is TRBJ1-5 and V is TRBV29-1; tentative D call: TRBD1 (6 bases). The CDR3 sequence is 13 residues long. Trimming took off 6 bases at V and 3 bases at J, with 12 bases between the two ends. The V gene's germline CDR1 is SQVTM and CDR2 ANQGSEA. Written as DNA, the CDR3 is TGCAGCGTCAAGACAGGAAACAATCAGCCCCAGCATTTT. It specifies CSVKTGNNQPQHF.

The chain carries TRBV18 and TRBJ1-1; the D gene is possibly TRBD1 (5 bases). CDR1 and CDR2 (germline): KGHSH, LQKENI. The CDR3 spans 15 residues. The V end was cut by 5 bases, the J end by 4 bases, with 17 bases between. CDR3 coding DNA: TGTGCCAGCTCATGGGACCCACCAGGGCTCACTGAAGCTTTCTTT. Amino acid sequence: CASSWDPPGLTEAFF. The full variable domain, its missing parts supplied by reference TRBV18 and TRBJ1-1, is NAGVMQNPRHLVRRRGQEARLRCSPMKGHSHVYWYRQLPEEGLKFMVYLQKENIIDESGMPKERFSAEFPKEGPSILRIQQVVRGDSAAYFCASSWDPPGLTEAFFGQGTRLTVV.

This clone was recorded only once. The chain employs TRBV19 and TRBJ1-1, with TRBD1 matching 11 bases. This CDR3 region has 22 residues. With 4 bases clipped from V and 0 bases from J, the junction kept 22 bases outside the gene matches. CDR1 and CDR2 (germline): LNHDA, SQIVND (reference sequence). CDR3 in amino acids: CASSTRDRGLKKTHDMNTEAFF. The DNA of the CDR3 is TGTGCCAGTAGTACCCGGGACAGGGGGTTGAAGAAGACCCATGATATGAACACTGAAGCTTTCTTT. Full variable domain (remainder filled in from reference TRBV19 and TRBJ1-1): DGGITQSPKYLFRKEGQNVTLSCEQNLNHDAMYWYRQDPGQGLRLIYYSQIVNDFQKGDIAEGYSVSREKKESFPLTVTSAQKNPTAFYLCASSTRDRGLKKTHDMNTEAFFGQGTRLTVV.

This chain connects TRBV3-1 (or the pseudogene TRBV3-2) to TRBJ1-2; D might be TRBD1 (5 bases). CDR1 and CDR2 (germline): LGHDT, YNNKEL (reference sequence). V lost 1 base to trimming and J lost 3 bases, with 12 bases between them. The CDR3 extends over 15 amino acids. Written as DNA, the CDR3 is TGTGCCAGCAGCCAAGGCTCGGGGGTTCACTATGGCTACACCTTC. It specifies CASSQGSGVHYGYTF.

This chain links TRBV5-1 with TRBJ2-5; D may be TRBD2 (5 bases). The germline V gene has CDR1 SGHRS and CDR2 YFSETQ. Trimming took 6 bases from V and 5 from J, leaving 17 bases between them. CDR3 length equals 14 residues. The CDR3 DNA is TGCGCCAGCAACCCCGGGAACCGCGCGGAGACCCAGTACTTC. Translated, it gives CASNPGNRAETQYF.

The genes are TRBV7-9 and TRBJ1-6, with D unclear. The CDR3 spans 17 residues. The germline V and J ends were trimmed by 1 base and 0 bases, with 10 bases remaining between them. The germline V gene encodes CDR1 SEHNR and CDR2 FQNEAQ (reference sequence). CDR3 in DNA: TGTGCCAGCAGCTTAGTTGTGACAAGCTCCTATAATTCACCCCTCCACTTT. Encoded protein: CASSLVVTSSYNSPLHF.

The chain has TRBV28 and TRBJ2-5; 8 nucleotides align to TRBD2. Germline CDR1 MDHEN, CDR2 SYDVKM. The V segment lost 6 bases and the J segment 1 base; nucleotides outside the gene matches: 7. The CDR3 loop spans 15 amino acids. This CDR3 reads CASSPVSGVQETQYF. The CDR3, as DNA: TGTGCCAGCAGCCCTGTTAGCGGGGTCCAAGAGACCCAGTACTTC.

The chain combines TRBV5-1 with TRBJ2-6; 9 nucleotides align to TRBD1. Losses at the gene ends were 2 bases for V and 0 bases for J; bases not matched to a gene: 3. This CDR3 region has 17 residues. Looked up from germline, CDR1 is SGHRS and CDR2 is YFSETQ. Here the CDR3 reads CASSFGQGSSGANVLTF. CDR3 nucleotide sequence: TGCGCCAGCAGCTTCGGACAGGGGAGCTCTGGGGCCAACGTCCTGACTTTC.

CDR3 region: CASSTRQGRSQNTEAFF. CDR3 in DNA: TGTGCCAGCAGTACGAGACAGGGGAGGTCACAAAACACTGAAGCTTTCTTT. J is TRBJ1-1 and V is TRBV27, with 8 bases matching TRBD1. This CDR3 has 17 amino acids. V lost 5 bases and J lost 2; bases outside the gene matches: 13. Germline CDR1 and CDR2: MNHEY and SMNVEV (reference sequence).

The chain employs TRBV27 and TRBJ1-5, with D unclear. CDR1 and CDR2 (germline): MNHEY, SMNVEV (reference sequence). The CDR3 is 14 amino acids. V lost 4 bases and J lost 6, with 13 bases in between. CDR3 in DNA: TGTGCCAGCAGTTCCCTAGACATGACTCAGCCCCAGCATTTT. It yields the protein CASSSLDMTQPQHF.

The chain recombines TRBV7-2 with TRBJ1-5; D is undetermined. Trimming shortened V by 5 bases and J by 7 bases, and 12 bases separated the two germline ends. Germline CDR1 SGHTA, CDR2 FQGNSA. The CDR3 extends over 13 amino acids. CDR3 coding DNA: TGTGCCAGCAGCCCCTCCTTCCAGCAGCCCCAGCATTTT. It translates to CASSPSFQQPQHF. Combining the CDR3 with reference TRBV7-2 and TRBJ1-5 gives the whole variable domain GAGVSQSPSNKVTEKGKDVELRCDPISGHTALYWYRQSLGQGLEFLIYFQGNSAPDKSGLPSDRFSAERTGGSVSTLTIQRTQQEDSAVYLCASSPSFQQPQHFGDGTRLSIL.

The chain joins TRBV9 to TRBJ1-2; D not resolved. The CDR3 consists of 15 residues. V lost 4 bases and J lost 4, with 17 bases in between. Looked up from germline, CDR1 is SGDLS and CDR2 is YYNGEE. CDR3 sequence: CASSTYPKSVYGYTF. CDR3 coding DNA: TGTGCCAGCAGCACATACCCGAAGTCGGTCTATGGCTACACCTTC.